Listed below are T cell receptor beta chains from one sample, sequenced in a study of cytomegalovirus exposure and HLA in healthy donors. Using immunoSEQ multiplex PCR, the repertoire was profiled, and TCRdb retains in-frame clones only, with some absent. This table holds some 160,000 clones, 81% found once. Sequencing was carried out using PBMCs. The receptors shown here come from a man aged 45-65 years in good health and CMV-seropositive. CDR3s include the opening cysteine and the closing phenylalanine or tryptophan. Each record gives: clone size, V gene, J gene, D gene, CDR3 protein, CDR3 DNA. The D gene is left open where the match is weak. Size values are once, few and many counts, or a class for expanded clones, and some rows have none.

.,TRBV4-1,TRBJ1-2,.,CASSQARGRGGYTF,TGCGCCAGCAGCCAAGCTCGGGGAAGAGGGGGCTACACCTTC
.,TRBV18,TRBJ1-1,TRBD1,CASSQDRKNTEAFF,TGTGCCAGCTCACAGGACAGGAAGAACACTGAAGCTTTCTTT
.,TRBV5-1,TRBJ2-7,TRBD2,CASSPLVAGGGYEQYF,TGCGCCAGCAGCCCCCTGGTAGCGGGTGGGGGCTACGAGCAGTACTTC
.,TRBV10-3,TRBJ2-6,.,CAIQGGSGANVLTF,TGTGCCATCCAGGGGGGCTCTGGGGCCAACGTCCTGACTTTC
once,TRBV6-5,TRBJ1-2,TRBD1,CASRATGMDYGYTF,TGTGCCAGCAGGGCGACAGGGATGGACTATGGCTACACCTTC
.,TRBV18,TRBJ1-1,TRBD1,CASSRDSNTEAFF,TGTGCCAGCTCACGGGACAGCAACACTGAAGCTTTCTTT
.,TRBV30,TRBJ2-7,TRBD2,CAWNKAGGNYEQYF,TGTGCCTGGAACAAGGCGGGGGGCAACTACGAGCAGTACTTC
.,TRBV11-2,TRBJ2-1,TRBD1,CASSLFGGTGDKEQFF,TGTGCCAGCAGCTTATTTGGGGGGACAGGGGACAAGGAGCAGTTCTTC
.,TRBV7-9,TRBJ1-6,.,CATGQGSRTPLHF,TGTGCCACGGGGCAGGGGAGTAGGACACCCCTCCACTTT
once,TRBV7-3,TRBJ2-1,.,CASSARSSRSYNEQFF,TGTGCCAGCAGCGCCCGGTCGAGCCGCTCCTACAATGAGCAGTTCTTC
.,TRBV27,TRBJ2-7,.,CASSGGAGPSYEQYF,TGTGCCAGCAGCGGCGGGGCTGGCCCATCCTACGAGCAGTACTTC
.,TRBV5-4,TRBJ2-3,TRBD2,CAIPLAGGTTDTQYF,TGTGCCATACCTTTGGCGGGGGGTACCACAGATACGCAGTATTTT
.,TRBV11-2,TRBJ2-3,.,CASSSLADTQYF,TGTGCCAGCAGCTCCTTAGCAGATACGCAGTATTTT
few,TRBV5-1,TRBJ1-1,.,CASSLGVTEAFF,TGCGCCAGCAGCTTGGGAGTCACTGAAGCTTTCTTT
.,TRBV9,TRBJ2-5,TRBD1,CASSAEQGETQYF,TGTGCCAGCAGCGCAGAACAGGGGGAGACCCAGTACTTC
.,TRBV5-1,TRBJ2-4,TRBD1,CASSEGQGRAKNIQYF,TGCGCCAGCAGCGAAGGACAGGGGAGGGCCAAAAACATTCAGTACTTC
.,TRBV5-8,TRBJ2-3,.,CASSVGRGLTDTQYF,TGTGCCAGCAGCGTTGGCCGGGGTCTCACAGATACGCAGTATTTT
.,TRBV6-5,TRBJ1-2,.,CASRQNPGGGYGYTF,TGTGCCAGCAGGCAAAACCCCGGGGGTGGCTATGGCTACACCTTC
.,TRBV5-1,TRBJ2-3,.,CASSLVGARTDTQYF,TGCGCCAGCAGCTTGGTTGGGGCGCGCACAGATACGCAGTATTTT
.,TRBV4-1,TRBJ2-1,.,CASSQGDLASAGEQFF,TGCGCCAGCAGCCAAGGGGATCTAGCATCCGCCGGTGAGCAGTTCTTC
.,TRBV18,TRBJ2-3,TRBD1,CASSPWDRERTDTQYF,TGTGCCAGCTCACCATGGGACAGGGAAAGAACAGATACGCAGTATTTT
.,TRBV9,TRBJ2-2,TRBD2,CASSPRRGGGELFF,TGTGCCAGCAGCCCTCGGCGGGGGGGCGGGGAGCTGTTTTTT
.,TRBV5-1,TRBJ2-1,TRBD2,CASSPSAGYSNEQFF,TGCGCCAGCAGCCCCTCAGCGGGATACAGCAATGAGCAGTTCTTC
.,TRBV4-3,TRBJ2-7,TRBD2,CASSQVPGLAGGGQYF,TGCGCCAGCAGCCAAGTGCCGGGACTAGCGGGGGGCGGGCAGTACTTC
.,TRBV6-6,TRBJ2-7,.,CASKKGGEGYEQYF,TGTGCCAGCAAGAAGGGAGGAGAGGGATACGAGCAGTACTTC
.,TRBV2,TRBJ1-4,.,CASRPPPESATREKLFF,TGTGCCAGCAGGCCGCCCCCTGAAAGCGCAACTAGGGAAAAACTGTTTTTT
few,TRBV7-9,TRBJ2-7,TRBD1,CASSFGDRRYEQYF,TGTGCCAGCAGCTTTGGGGACAGGAGGTACGAGCAGTACTTC
.,TRBV7-3,TRBJ2-1,TRBD1,CASSLKTGGDPYNEQFF,TGTGCCAGCAGCTTAAAAACAGGGGGCGACCCCTACAATGAGCAGTTCTTC
.,TRBV28,TRBJ2-5,.,CASSLNGGPEETQYF,TGTGCCAGCAGTTTAAACGGCGGCCCAGAAGAGACCCAGTACTTC
once,TRBV6-1,TRBJ2-1,TRBD2,CASSEIAGGEMNEQFF,TGTGCCAGCAGTGAAATAGCGGGAGGTGAGATGAATGAGCAGTTCTTC
.,TRBV6-1,TRBJ1-2,.,CASSEPLWGGYGYTF,TGTGCCAGCAGTGAACCCTTATGGGGGGGCTATGGCTACACCTTC
once,TRBV6-5,TRBJ1-1,.,CASTFQGNTEAFF,TGTGCCAGCACTTTTCAGGGTAACACTGAAGCTTTCTTT
.,TRBV7-9,TRBJ1-2,.,CASSLATGGDYGYTF,TGTGCCAGCAGCTTAGCGACAGGAGGCGACTATGGCTACACCTTC
.,TRBV7-3,TRBJ2-3,TRBD1,CASSGQGSSTDTQYF,TGTGCCAGCAGCGGACAGGGGTCGAGCACAGATACGCAGTATTTT
.,TRBV30,TRBJ2-4,TRBD1,CAWTPQGGLPHF,TGTGCCTGGACCCCACAAGGGGGCCTGCCTCACTTC
.,TRBV28,TRBJ1-6,.,CASSLPTYRDYNSPLHF,TGTGCCAGCAGTTTACCTACATATCGGGACTATAATTCACCCCTCCACTTT
.,TRBV6-1,TRBJ2-7,.,CASSETNYQGYF,TGTGCCAGCAGTGAAACCAATTATCAGGGGTACTTC
.,TRBV4-3,TRBJ2-1,.,CASSQDRRGLSYNEQFF,TGCGCCAGCAGCCAAGATAGGAGGGGCCTCTCCTACAATGAGCAGTTCTTC
.,TRBV19,TRBJ2-7,TRBD2,CASSPSGGYEQYF,TGTGCCAGTAGTCCCTCGGGGGGATACGAGCAGTACTTC